The 25 T cell receptor beta chains listed next were all sequenced from one sample in a study of CD8 T cells in Susac syndrome. An input of roughly 0.5 to 1 ug of RNA was subjected to reverse transcription using random hexamers. TCRdb passed the immunoSEQ multiplex PCR reads through MiXCR, listing each CDR3 protein once. The sample yields 130,000 or so distinct CDR3 sequences, about 95% seen once. The sample taken for sequencing was CD8+ T cells from PBMCs. The receptors shown here come from a human donor with Susac syndrome.

The chain employs TRBV29-1 and TRBJ1-1; D not certain. Trimming cost V 5 bases and J 2 bases, with 12 bases left between them. CDR3 length: 13 amino acids. CDR1 is SQVTM, CDR2 ANQGSEA, per germline. The CDR3 is CSVLSSGNTEAFF. The CDR3 DNA reads as TGCAGCGTTCTGTCTTCCGGAAACACTGAAGCTTTCTTT.

The rearrangement uses TRBV25-1 and TRBJ1-2; D may be TRBD1 (5 bases). V was pared by 0 bases and J by 2 bases, with 13 bases between. Germline V lookup: CDR1 MGHDK, CDR2 SYGVNS. This CDR3 comprises 16 residues. In DNA form, the CDR3 reads TGTGCCAGCAGTGAATATACCGGGACCGAGAACTATGGCTACACCTTC. It yields the protein CASSEYTGTENYGYTF.

This rearrangement joins TRBV4-1 to TRBJ2-1, with D unresolved. This CDR3 has 15 amino acids. V shed 1 base and J shed 2 bases, with 9 bases lying between them. Germline V gene lookup returns CDR1 MGHRA and CDR2 YSYEKL. The CDR3: CASSQADGTYNEQFF. The CDR3, as DNA: TGCGCCAGCAGCCAAGCGGACGGAACCTACAATGAGCAGTTCTTC.

The V gene is TRBV20-1, the J gene TRBJ2-2, with D uncertain. CDR3 size: 15 residues. CDR1 is DFQATT, CDR2 SNEGSKA, per germline (reference sequence). V was cut by 6 bases and J by 1 base, with 15 bases left in between. The CDR3 bases are TGCAGTGCCCCGCTCGTACACCAGAACACCGGGGAGCTGTTTTTT. This encodes CSAPLVHQNTGELFF.

The gene calls are TRBV19 and TRBJ2-1; D possibly corresponds to TRBD1 (6 bases). This CDR3 contains 14 residues. CDR1 is LNHDA, CDR2 SQIVND, per germline (reference sequence). The V end was cut by 4 bases, the J end by 3 bases, with 10 bases between. The CDR3 sequence is CASSKGVGYNEQFF. The CDR3 coding sequence is TGTGCCAGTAGTAAGGGGGTAGGCTACAATGAGCAGTTCTTC.

This chain joins TRBV15 and TRBJ2-5; a weak D match, TRBD1 (6 bases). Germline CDR1 and CDR2: LNHNV and YYDKDF (reference sequence). The V and J ends lost 6 bases and 1 base respectively, with 24 bases between them. There are 18 residues in the CDR3. The CDR3 protein is CATRLRQDNGEGQETQYF. The CDR3 bases are TGTGCCACCAGGCTCCGACAGGACAACGGCGAGGGCCAAGAGACCCAGTACTTC.

DNA for the CDR3: TGCAGCGGACCCGACAGGGGGTGCGAGCAGTACTTC. This sequence encodes CSGPDRGCEQYF. V is TRBV29-1 and J is TRBJ2-7; 9 bases line up with TRBD1. The J segment lost 6 bases and the V segment lost 7 bases, leaving 7 bases of the junction unmatched. Germline loops: CDR1 SQVTM, CDR2 ANQGSEA. The CDR3 is 12 residues long.

V usage is TRBV27 and J usage is TRBJ1-4; D may be TRBD1 (5 bases). V was cut by 3 bases and J by 8 bases, with 13 bases left in between. The CDR3 loop spans 14 amino acids. Germline loops: CDR1 MNHEY, CDR2 SMNVEV (reference sequence). CDR3 bases: TGTGCCAGCAGTTTGATAGGGGTGGAGGAAAAACTGTTTTTT. Its translation: CASSLIGVEEKLFF.

This clonotype showed up just once. This chain links TRBV5-1 with TRBJ2-4; D may be TRBD1 or TRBD2 (6 bases each). Germline CDR1 SGHRS, CDR2 YFSETQ. Trimming removed 6 bases at V and 9 bases at J, with 10 bases between. The length of the CDR3 is 11 residues. CDR3 in DNA: TGCGCCAGCAAACAGGGAGGCATTCAGTACTTC. Encoded protein: CASKQGGIQYF.

The chain is built from TRBV20-1 and TRBJ2-3, with TRBD2 as a possible D gene (6 bases). Germline loops: CDR1 DFQATT, CDR2 SNEGSKA (reference sequence). This CDR3 is 14 amino acids long. Between the trimmed V and J ends, which lost 3 bases and 6 bases, there was a span of 16 bases. The CDR3 loop reads CSARWAGRQDTQYF. In DNA, the CDR3 is TGCAGTGCTAGGTGGGCGGGGCGGCAGGATACGCAGTATTTT.

The V call is TRBV27, the J call TRBJ2-7; 8 nucleotides align to TRBD1. There are 15 residues in the CDR3. Germline trimming cut 6 bases from V and 1 base from J; bases unmatched to any gene: 8. Germline values: CDR1 MNHEY, CDR2 SMNVEV (reference sequence). The CDR3 protein is CASSGLTGGSYEQYF. CDR3 DNA sequence: TGTGCCAGCAGCGGGTTAACAGGGGGGTCCTACGAGCAGTACTTC.

CDR3 in amino acids: CASSDTTRGDDTQYF. The CDR3, as DNA: TGTGCCAGCAGCGATACTACGCGGGGGGATGATACGCAGTATTTT. This sequence joins TRBV7-9 and TRBJ2-3; 8 positions agree with TRBD2. V was clipped by 5 bases and J by 6 bases; unmatched bases: 10. The germline CDR1 and CDR2 sequences are SEHNR and FQNEAQ (reference sequence). The CDR3 covers 15 residues.

The chain joins TRBV14 to TRBJ2-7; D gene uncertain. This CDR3 contains 12 residues. Germline-derived CDR1 and CDR2 are SGHDN and FVKESK. Trimming took 1 base from V and 1 from J, leaving 2 bases between them. CDR3 DNA sequence: TGTGCCAGCAGCCAAGGGTCCTACGAGCAGTACTTC. Translation: CASSQGSYEQYF.

The rearrangement links TRBV29-1 to TRBJ1-1; the D is unclear. V shed 2 bases and J shed 11 bases, with 12 bases lying between them. There are 11 residues in the CDR3. Germline values: CDR1 SQVTM, CDR2 ANQGSEA. This CDR3 reads CSVERAAPAFF. DNA for the CDR3: TGCAGCGTTGAACGGGCAGCCCCTGCTTTCTTT.

The rearrangement joins TRBV13 to TRBJ1-6; no firm D call. The germline CDR1 and CDR2 sequences are PRHDT and FYEKMQ (reference sequence). The CDR3 is 15 amino acids. Trimming removed 5 bases at V and 4 bases at J, with 12 bases between. The CDR3 spells CASSIQAGYNSPLHF. The CDR3 nucleotides read TGTGCCAGCAGCATTCAAGCGGGGTATAATTCACCCCTCCACTTT.

The chain combines TRBV5-4 with TRBJ2-7; tentatively, D is TRBD2 (7 bases). The CDR3 extends over 14 amino acids. Germline V lookup: CDR1 SGHNT, CDR2 YYREEE (reference sequence). V lost 5 bases and J 0 bases, leaving 12 bases between the germline ends. CDR3 sequence reads: CASSEGGYSYEQYF. The CDR3 coding sequence is TGTGCCAGCAGTGAGGGGGGGTACTCCTACGAGCAGTACTTC.

The CDR3 nucleotides read TGTGCCAGCAGCGTAGGGAACTACAATGAGCAGTTCTTC. Protein: CASSVGNYNEQFF. V and J are TRBV14 and TRBJ2-1; no clear D. The V gene's germline CDR1 is SGHDN and CDR2 FVKESK. The CDR3 is 13 amino acids. With 5 bases removed from V and 3 bases from J, the gap between germline ends came to 8 bases.

The chain recombines TRBV5-1 with TRBJ1-5; D uncertain. V lost 0 bases, J lost 1 base, and 8 bases lay in between. Germline CDR1 reads SGHRS; CDR2 reads YFSETQ. The CDR3 loop spans 15 amino acids. The CDR3 sequence: CASSLDGLSNQPQHF. CDR3 nucleotides: TGCGCCAGCAGCTTGGATGGGTTAAGCAATCAGCCCCAGCATTTT.

V and J are TRBV20-1 and TRBJ1-1; the D gene is possibly TRBD1 (6 bases). The germline V gene has CDR1 DFQATT and CDR2 SNEGSKA (reference sequence). V gave up 5 bases and J gave up 3 bases, with 13 bases separating them. The CDR3 has 13 amino acids. The CDR3, as DNA: TGCAGTGCTCCCGGGACAACCGACACTGAAGCTTTCTTT. It translates to CSAPGTTDTEAFF.

The rearrangement joins TRBV19 to TRBJ2-7, with D hard to call. The ends were cut back, 3 bases at V and 5 bases at J, with 14 bases in the middle. Germline CDR1 and CDR2: LNHDA and SQIVND (reference sequence). This CDR3 contains 14 residues. This CDR3 is CASSILGRRDEQYF. CDR3 DNA: TGTGCCAGTAGTATCCTAGGGCGGCGCGACGAGCAGTACTTC. The whole variable domain, filled in from reference TRBV19 and TRBJ2-7, reads DGGITQSPKYLFRKEGQNVTLSCEQNLNHDAMYWYRQDPGQGLRLIYYSQIVNDFQKGDIAEGYSVSREKKESFPLTVTSAQKNPTAFYLCASSILGRRDEQYFGPGTRLTVT.

This chain links TRBV7-9 with TRBJ2-7; D possibly corresponds to TRBD1 (6 bases). The CDR3 has 15 amino acids. Germline values: CDR1 SEHNR, CDR2 FQNEAQ (reference sequence). Trimming took off 5 bases at V and 4 bases at J, with 18 bases between the two ends. For the CDR3, the DNA is TGTGCCAGCAGCCACCCTGGTGGGGGCTGGTACGAGCAGTACTTC. Its translation: CASSHPGGGWYEQYF. The variable domain in full, completed from reference TRBV7-9 and TRBJ2-7, reads DTGVSQNPRHKITKRGQNVTFRCDPISEHNRLYWYRQTLGQGPEFLTYFQNEAQLEKSRLLSDRFSAERPKGSFSTLEIQRTEQGDSAMYLCASSHPGGGWYEQYFGPGTRLTVT.

This clonotype was detected only once. This chain connects TRBV6-2 or TRBV6-3 to TRBJ2-7; 7 bases agree with TRBD1. Germline V CDR1 and CDR2: MNHEY, SVGEGT. The CDR3 runs to 14 residues. Trimming at V came to 6 bases and at J to 6 bases, leaving 11 bases not matched to a gene. The CDR3 DNA sequence: TGTGCCAGCAGCCTAGACAGGGATTACCGCGAGCAGTACTTC. Encoded protein: CASSLDRDYREQYF.

The chain joins TRBV7-2 to TRBJ2-1, with D unresolved. Deletions cut 5 bases from V and 9 bases from J, with 8 bases between. Germline assignment: CDR1 SGHTA and CDR2 FQGNSA. This CDR3 has 11 residues. The CDR3 region has the DNA TGTGCCAGCAGCCACCAGCTTGAGCAGTTCTTC. This translates into CASSHQLEQFF.

J is TRBJ1-1 and V is TRBV4-3; D remains unclear. The CDR3 has 14 residues. Germline values: CDR1 LGHNA, CDR2 YSLEER. V gave up 1 base and J gave up 1 base, with 7 bases separating them. In nucleotides, the CDR3 is TGCGCCAGCAGCCAAGCGGTTGGGAACACTGAAGCTTTCTTT. Protein sequence: CASSQAVGNTEAFF.

The rearrangement links TRBV5-6 to TRBJ1-1; D remains unclear. Between the trimmed V and J ends, which lost 6 bases and 8 bases, there was a span of 11 bases. Germline values: CDR1 SGHDT, CDR2 YYEEEE. The CDR3 totals 11 residues. Here the CDR3 DNA reads TGTGCCAGCATCACCGCGGGGGAAGCTTTCTTT. The encoded protein is CASITAGEAFF.